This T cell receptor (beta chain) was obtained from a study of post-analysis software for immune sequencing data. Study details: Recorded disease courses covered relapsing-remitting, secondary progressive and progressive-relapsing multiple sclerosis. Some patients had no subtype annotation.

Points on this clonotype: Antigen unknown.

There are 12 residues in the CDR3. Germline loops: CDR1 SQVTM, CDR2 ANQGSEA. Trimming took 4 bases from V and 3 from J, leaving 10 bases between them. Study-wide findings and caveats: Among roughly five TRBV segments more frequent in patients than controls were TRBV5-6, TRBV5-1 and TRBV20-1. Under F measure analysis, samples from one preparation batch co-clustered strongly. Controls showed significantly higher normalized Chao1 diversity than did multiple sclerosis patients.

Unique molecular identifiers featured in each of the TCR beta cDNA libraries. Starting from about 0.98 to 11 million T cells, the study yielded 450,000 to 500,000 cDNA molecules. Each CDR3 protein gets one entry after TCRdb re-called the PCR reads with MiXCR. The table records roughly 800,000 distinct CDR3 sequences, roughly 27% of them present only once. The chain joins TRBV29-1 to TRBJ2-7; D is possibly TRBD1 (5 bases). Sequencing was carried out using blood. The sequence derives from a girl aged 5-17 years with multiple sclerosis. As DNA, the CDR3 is TGCAGCGTTGGACAGACCGGCTACGAGCAGTACTTC. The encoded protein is CSVGQTGYEQYF.